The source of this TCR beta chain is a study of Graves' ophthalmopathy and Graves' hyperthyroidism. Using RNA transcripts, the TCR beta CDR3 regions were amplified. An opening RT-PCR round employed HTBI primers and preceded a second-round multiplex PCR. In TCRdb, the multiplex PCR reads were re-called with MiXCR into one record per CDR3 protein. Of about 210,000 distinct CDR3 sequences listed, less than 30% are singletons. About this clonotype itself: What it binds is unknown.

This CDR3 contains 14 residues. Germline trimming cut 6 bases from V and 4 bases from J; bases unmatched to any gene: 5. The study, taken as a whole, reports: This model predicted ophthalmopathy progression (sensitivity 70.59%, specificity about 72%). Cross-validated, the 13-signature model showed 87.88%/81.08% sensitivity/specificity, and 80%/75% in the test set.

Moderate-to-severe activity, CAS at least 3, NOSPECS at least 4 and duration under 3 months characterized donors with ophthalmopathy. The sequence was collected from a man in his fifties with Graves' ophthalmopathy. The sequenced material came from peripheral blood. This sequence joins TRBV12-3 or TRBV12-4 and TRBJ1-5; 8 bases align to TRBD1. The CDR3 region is CASSRTGPNQPQHF. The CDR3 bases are TGTGCCAGCAGCCGGACAGGGCCAAATCAGCCCCAGCATTTT.